This TCR beta chain stems from a study of beta chain features in type 1 diabetes. The overall study: There was similarity between patients and healthy donors in age, gender and cell yields.

The CDR3 is 15 residues long. Germline lookup yields CDR1 LNHDA and CDR2 SQIVND (reference sequence). The V gene lost 9 bases and the J gene lost 0 bases, with 14 bases spanning the gap. Investigators reverse transcribed all isolated RNA, so they sequenced expressed TCRB transcripts. An average roughly 3.6 million reads came from naive, central memory and regulatory T cell samples. Some clones are missing from TCRdb's copy, which holds only in-frame ones; the method was immunoSEQ multiplex PCR. The table has about 320,000 clones, less than 15% seen once. Via CD45RO/CCR7/CD25/CD127/CD95/CD27, cells of the CD4+ naive, central memory, regulatory and stem cell-like memory subsets were sorted.

The rearrangement uses TRBV19 and TRBJ2-2; D is perhaps TRBD2 (6 bases). The sequencing sample was made of central memory CD4+ T cells from blood. This receptor was taken from a man aged 25 to 40 in good health. The chain's CDR3 is CASLGGPTNTGELFF. The CDR3 region has the DNA TGTGCCAGCCTCGGGGGACCCACGAACACCGGGGAGCTGTTTTTT.